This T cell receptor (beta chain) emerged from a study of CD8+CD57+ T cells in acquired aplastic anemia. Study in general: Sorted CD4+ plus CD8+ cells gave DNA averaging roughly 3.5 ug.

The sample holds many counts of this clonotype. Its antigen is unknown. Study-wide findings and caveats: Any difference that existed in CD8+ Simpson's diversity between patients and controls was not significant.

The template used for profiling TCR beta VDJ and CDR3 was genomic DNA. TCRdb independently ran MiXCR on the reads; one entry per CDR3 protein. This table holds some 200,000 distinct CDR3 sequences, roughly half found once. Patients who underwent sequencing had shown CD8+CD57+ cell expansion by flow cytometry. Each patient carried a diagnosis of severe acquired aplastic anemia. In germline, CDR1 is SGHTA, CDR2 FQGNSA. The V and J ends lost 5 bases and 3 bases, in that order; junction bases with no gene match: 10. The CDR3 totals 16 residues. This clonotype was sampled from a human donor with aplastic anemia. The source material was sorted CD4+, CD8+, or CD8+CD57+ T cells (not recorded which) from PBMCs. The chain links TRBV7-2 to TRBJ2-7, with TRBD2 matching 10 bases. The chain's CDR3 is CASSITAGGFFYEQYF. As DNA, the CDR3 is TGTGCCAGCAGCATAACAGCGGGAGGGTTCTTCTACGAGCAGTACTTC.